One sample yielded the 3 T cell receptor beta chains listed below, sequenced in a study of T cell repertoires in cytomegalovirus infection. TCRdb reanalysed the reads using MiXCR and keeps one entry per CDR3 protein. The sample has 150,000 to 200,000 distinct CDR3 sequences; 17% are singletons. The sequenced sample was CD8+ T cells from PBMCs. The receptors here all came from a human donor in good health (CMV status not recorded). Some clones in this sample may be carry-over from other donors' samples.

This clonotype came up a few times. The chain uses TRBV12-3 or TRBV12-4 and TRBJ2-1; D is possibly TRBD2 (6 bases). Trimming took off 1 base at V and 2 bases at J, with 9 bases between the two ends. This CDR3 region has 15 residues. The CDR3 DNA sequence: TGTGCCAGCAGTTTAGGGCTAGCGCCCTACAATGAGCAGTTCTTC. Protein: CASSLGLAPYNEQFF.

This clonotype has more than one count but fewer than ten. The V gene is TRBV27, the J gene TRBJ2-1; no definite D call. V gave up 1 base and J gave up 4 bases, with 5 bases separating them. This CDR3 spans 13 amino acids. Germline CDR1 and CDR2: MNHEY and SMNVEV (reference sequence). The CDR3 region has the DNA TGTGCCAGCAGTTTATTGGGGTACAATGAGCAGTTCTTC. Amino acids: CASSLLGYNEQFF.

This sequence joins TRBV28 and TRBJ2-4; TRBD2 might be the D (6 bases). V shed 2 bases and J shed 8 bases, with 10 bases lying between them. Germline CDR1 reads MDHEN; CDR2 reads SYDVKM. The CDR3 runs to 13 residues. The CDR3 spells CASSLTSGDIQYF. The CDR3 region has the DNA TGTGCCAGCAGTTTAACCTCGGGGGACATTCAGTACTTC.